The 9 T cell receptor beta chains below were found in one sample sequenced in a study of molecular identifiers for immune sequencing clone quantification. MiXCR was run by TCRdb on the PCR reads, yielding one entry per CDR3 protein. The sample lists 600,000 to 650,000 distinct CDR3 sequences, 15% to 20% occurring once. Sequenced sample: naive CD8+ T cells from blood, with Jurkat cell RNA spiked in. Subset in this sample: FACS-sorted CD8+CD4-CCR7+CD45RA+ naive T cells. Receptors were obtained from a human donor in good health. Some libraries in this study had Jurkat cell RNA spiked in.

This clonotype has ten or more counts. The J gene is TRBJ1-2, the V gene TRBV29-1; maybe TRBD1 (5 bases). The CDR3 spans 14 residues. With 2 bases removed from V and 3 bases from J, the gap between germline ends came to 13 bases. Germline CDR1 is SQVTM and CDR2 is ANQGSEA. The chain's CDR3 is CSVELGRDDYGYTF. The CDR3 DNA sequence: TGCAGCGTTGAATTGGGCAGGGATGACTATGGCTACACCTTC. Complete variable domain (other parts from reference TRBV29-1 and TRBJ1-2): SAVISQKPSRDICQRGTSLTIQCQVDSQVTMMFWYRQQPGQSLTLIATANQGSEATYESGFVIDKFPISRPNLTFSTLTVSNMSPEDSSIYLCSVELGRDDYGYTFGSGTRLTVV.

This clonotype was seen only once. This could be a read error, since a much larger clone is one nucleotide away. J is TRBJ1-2 and V is TRBV7-9; D call uncertain. Germline assignment: CDR1 SEHNR and CDR2 FQNEAQ (reference sequence). The CDR3 has 17 amino acids. CDR3 sequence: CASCLTLSTGRRNGYTF. As DNA, the CDR3 is TGTGCCAGCTGCTTGACCCTTAGTACCGGGAGGCGGAATGGCTACACCTTC.

This clonotype was detected ten times or more. This chain joins TRBV21-1 and TRBJ1-5; the table's D call TRBD1 went unverified against the DNA. TRBV21-1 is noted as a pseudogene. The CDR3 has 16 amino acids. The CDR3 sequence is CASSKSWGRSNQPQHF. The CDR3 DNA is TGTGCCAGCAGCAAAAGTTGGGGACGTAGCAATCAGCCCCAGCATTTT.

This clonotype has a count of ten or more. This rearrangement joins TRBV6-5 to TRBJ2-6; D remains unclear. Trimming took 2 bases from V and 0 from J, leaving 17 bases between them. The CDR3 runs to 19 residues. Germline V gene lookup returns CDR1 MNHEY and CDR2 SVGAGI. This CDR3 is CASSYDGLASFSGANVLTF. The CDR3 bases are TGTGCCAGCAGTTACGACGGGCTCGCCTCCTTCTCTGGGGCCAACGTCCTGACTTTC.

Details on this clonotype: Relative to the germline gene, one junction end is altered; a read error may explain this. V is TRBV2 and J is TRBJ2-2; 9 positions agree with TRBD2. The germline V gene encodes CDR1 SNHLY and CDR2 FYNNEI. The CDR3 contains 14 residues. CDR3 sequence reads: CASRVAGDFGEPFF. The CDR3 DNA follows: TGTGCCAGCAGGGTAGCGGGGGATTTCGGGGAGCCGTTTTTT.

As concerns this clonotype: This may arise from a read error, as a much more abundant clone is one base away. The rearrangement joins TRBV15 to TRBJ2-3, with D unresolved. CDR3 length: 14 amino acids. CDR1 LNHNV and CDR2 YYDKDF come from the germline V gene (reference sequence). The CDR3 DNA follows: TGTGCCACCGGCAGAGAGCATAGCACAGATACGCAGTATTTT. It yields the protein CATGREHSTDTQYF.

This clonotype was picked up a small number of times. The genes are TRBV9 and TRBJ2-1; D perhaps matches TRBD2 (5 bases). The length of the CDR3 is 18 residues. The germline gives CDR1 SGDLS, CDR2 YYNGEE. V lost 0 bases to trimming and J lost 4 bases, with 20 bases between them. This chain's CDR3 is CASSVEAGRRARYNEQFF. The CDR3 coding sequence is TGTGCCAGCAGCGTAGAGGCTGGTCGGCGGGCCCGATACAATGAGCAGTTCTTC.

This clonotype has a count of ten or more. The chain has TRBV19 and TRBJ2-7; 11 bases are a match to TRBD1. This CDR3 spans 15 amino acids. Germline CDR1 is LNHDA and CDR2 is SQIVND (reference sequence). V shed 6 bases, J shed 2 bases, and the junction held 6 bases outside the gene matches. DNA of the CDR3: TGTGCCAGTAGCAGCGGGACAGGGGGGACCTACGAGCAGTACTTC. Translating it yields CASSSGTGGTYEQYF.

This clonotype was seen many times. The rearrangement uses TRBV6-6 and TRBJ2-3; 8 nucleotides align to TRBD2. Germline lookup yields CDR1 MNHNY and CDR2 SVGAGI (reference sequence). V lost 4 bases and J lost 3; bases outside the gene matches: 24. The CDR3 is 21 residues long. In DNA, the CDR3 is TGTGCCAGCAGTTTTCCCCGGGGGGGGGGTGCTAGCGGGCTGCGGACAGATACGCAGTATTTT. This sequence encodes CASSFPRGGGASGLRTDTQYF.